This TCR beta chain appears in the sequencing data of a study of blood T cell repertoires in COVID-19. Study as a whole: Italy, Spain and the United States were the sources of the convalescent and acute COVID-19 samples. T cells, B-cell-depleted T cells, or PBMCs supplied cDNA or gDNA.

In the original processing: Cell counts per sample came from amplifying reference gene primers. TCRdb's table, derived via immunoSEQ multiplex PCR, lists solely in-frame clones and lacks some. That table supplies the V and J calls and clone size; D and trimming were determined from the DNA. Of about 140,000 clones listed, 79% are singletons. CDR3 size: 16 residues. V was trimmed by 4 bases and J by 4 bases, leaving 18 bases between them. Germline assignment: CDR1 SGDLS and CDR2 YYNGEE. The sequence derives from a man aged 60 to 75 with acute or convalescent COVID-19. The chain carries TRBV9 and TRBJ1-3, with unresolved D. The sequencing input was peripheral blood. The CDR3 DNA follows: TGTGCCAGCAGCCCAAACCCAGAGGACTTAGGAAACACCATATATTTT. Translation: CASSPNPEDLGNTIYF.